The 5 T cell receptor beta chains below all came from one sample that was sequenced in a study of CD8 T cells in Susac syndrome. Reverse transcription of roughly 0.5 to 1 ug RNA was carried out with random hexamers. TCRdb processed the immunoSEQ multiplex PCR reads anew with MiXCR; each CDR3 protein has one entry. This sample has hundreds of thousands of distinct CDR3 sequences; roughly nine tenths occur once, and the top ten carry 0.1% to 0.15%. Source material: CD8+ T cells from PBMCs. The receptors here all came from a human donor with multiple sclerosis.

In this sample, this clonotype turned up a few times. The chain employs TRBV6-5 and TRBJ1-5; D uncertain. CDR1 MNHEY and CDR2 SVGAGI come from the germline V gene. Trimming stripped 2 bases from V and 4 bases from J, with 6 bases between. The CDR3 covers 13 residues. The chain's CDR3 is CASSYQLNQPQHF. The DNA for the CDR3 is TGTGCCAGCAGTTACCAGCTTAATCAGCCCCAGCATTTT.

The rearrangement links TRBV13 to TRBJ2-5; no clear D. Germline V lookup: CDR1 PRHDT, CDR2 FYEKMQ (reference sequence). The CDR3 has 18 residues. V shed 7 bases and J shed 4 bases, with 28 bases lying between them. CDR3 coding DNA: TGTGCCAGCACTAAGACGGCGTCAGCCTACCCGCTAGGAGAGACCCAGTACTTC. This translates into CASTKTASAYPLGETQYF.

This clonotype has more than one count but fewer than ten. As DNA, the CDR3 is TGTGCCATCAGTGAGGGCGGGTTGAGGCACGAGCAGTACTTC. It translates to CAISEGGLRHEQYF. This chain uses TRBV10-3 with TRBJ2-7; maybe TRBD2 (5 bases). CDR1 is ENHRY, CDR2 SYGVKD, per germline. There are 14 residues in the CDR3. V was pared by 2 bases and J by 5 bases, with 13 bases between.

This clonotype was seen a single time. The chain recombines TRBV7-9 with TRBJ1-1; 9 bases fit TRBD1. Germline CDR1 SEHNR, CDR2 FQNEAQ (reference sequence). The CDR3 contains 17 residues. The V gene end was trimmed by 1 base and the J gene end by 1 base; junction bases not matched to a gene: 7. The CDR3: CASSLGGTGWANTEAFF. In nucleotides, the CDR3 is TGTGCCAGCAGCTTAGGGGGGACAGGGTGGGCGAACACTGAAGCTTTCTTT.

This sequence joins TRBV15 and TRBJ1-4; TRBD1 aligns across 9 bases. This CDR3 region has 18 residues. J was trimmed by 8 bases and V by 4 bases; bases with no gene match: 17. CDR1 LNHNV and CDR2 YYDKDF come from the germline V gene (reference sequence). The CDR3 sequence is CATSTRRGDTGGREKLFF. The CDR3 DNA reads as TGTGCCACCAGCACTAGACGGGGGGACACAGGGGGCAGAGAAAAACTGTTTTTT. Based on the CDR3 plus reference TRBV15 and TRBJ1-4, the full variable domain is DAMVIQNPRYQVTQFGKPVTLSCSQTLNHNVMYWYQQKSSQAPKLLFHYYDKDFNNEADTPDNFQSRRPNTSFCFLDIRSPGLGDTAMYLCATSTRRGDTGGREKLFFGSGTQLSVL.